The sequence of this T cell receptor beta chain was determined in a study of blood T cell repertoires in COVID-19. Background on the study: PBMCs, B-cell-depleted T cells, or T cells provided the cDNA or gDNA that made up the material.

Participants spanned ages about 18 to 100 years and resided in roughly 26 US areas. J lost 6 bases, V lost 3 bases, and 7 bases had no gene match. The CDR3 is 16 residues long. Germline V gene sequence: CDR1 LNHNV, CDR2 YYDKDF (reference sequence). Sequenced by immunoSEQ multiplex PCR; TCRdb stores in-frame clones only, minus some. The data show 300,000 or so clones, with about 90% seen just once and 2.9% held by the top ten. Material: PBMCs or T cells enriched from blood (not recorded which). The chain couples TRBV15 to TRBJ2-3; 12 positions match TRBD2. This TCR was sampled from a woman aged 50 to 60 who had been exposed to COVID-19. CDR3 bases: TGTGCCACCAGCAGCCAACTAGCGGGGGGAATCGATACGCAGTATTTT. Protein: CATSSQLAGGIDTQYF.